Below, 17 T cell receptor beta chains from the same sample are listed, as sequenced in a study of shared clonotypes between healthy human individuals. Libraries were prepared by immunoSEQ multiplex PCR; TCRdb keeps only in-frame clonotypes and omits some of them. The sample gives about 2.4 million clones, 80% to 95% of which show up once; about 0.34% is in the top ten. Material for sequencing was naive CD4+ T cells from PBMCs. This sample's subset: CD45RA+ positively selected. The receptor set was obtained from a man between 18 and 29 years old in good health. Some clones in this sample may be carry-over from other donors' samples.

The chain uses TRBV28 and TRBJ1-2; 10 bases fit TRBD1. The CDR3 is made up of 15 amino acids. With 8 bases clipped from V and 8 bases from J, the junction kept 14 bases outside the gene matches. CDR1 and CDR2 (germline): MDHEN, SYDVKM. CDR3 coding DNA: TGTGCCAGCGAGTCCTCCAGACAGGGGGCTGGCGGCTACACCTTC. It specifies CASESSRQGAGGYTF.

The chain joins TRBV5-1 to TRBJ2-1, with a tentative D call TRBD1 (6 bases). Trimming cost V 4 bases and J 8 bases, with 13 bases left between them. Per the germline V gene, CDR1 is SGHRS and CDR2 is YFSETQ. The CDR3 totals 13 residues. CDR3 sequence (DNA): TGCGCCAGCAGCGCCGGGACAAAGGATGAGCAGTTCTTC. Protein product: CASSAGTKDEQFF.

This chain uses TRBV28 with TRBJ1-6; D remains ambiguous. CDR3 length: 14 residues. The V gene's germline CDR1 is MDHEN and CDR2 SYDVKM. V was pared by 6 bases and J by 10 bases, with 16 bases between. The chain's CDR3 is CASSQVGVYSPLHF. In nucleotides, the CDR3 is TGTGCCAGCAGCCAGGTGGGAGTTTACTCACCCCTCCACTTT. The full variable domain, rest sourced from reference TRBV28 and TRBJ1-6, is DVKVTQSSRYLVKRTGEKVFLECVQDMDHENMFWYRQDPGLGLRLIYFSYDVKMKEKGDIPEGYSVSREKKERFSLILESASTNQTSMYLCASSQVGVYSPLHFGNGTRLTVT.

The chain links TRBV9 to TRBJ2-3; D unresolved. CDR3 length equals 15 residues. The germline V and J ends were trimmed by 1 base and 0 bases, with 9 bases remaining between them. Germline V CDR1 and CDR2: SGDLS, YYNGEE. The CDR3 region is CASSVRQWSTDTQYF. Written as DNA, the CDR3 is TGTGCCAGCAGCGTAAGACAATGGAGCACAGATACGCAGTATTTT.

The chain carries TRBV4-1 and TRBJ2-3, with D perhaps matching TRBD2 (6 bases). There are 16 residues in the CDR3. Germline values: CDR1 MGHRA, CDR2 YSYEKL. Trimming cost V 0 bases and J 6 bases, with 16 bases left between them. The CDR3 loop is CASSQDRGISADTQYF. The CDR3 DNA sequence: TGCGCCAGCAGCCAAGATCGGGGGATAAGCGCGGATACGCAGTATTTT.

The V gene is TRBV6-4, the J gene TRBJ2-1; 11 bases are a match to TRBD2. CDR3 size: 16 residues. In germline, CDR1 is MRHNA, CDR2 SNTAGT. J lost 9 bases, V lost 4 bases, and 11 bases had no gene match. The chain's CDR3 is CASSAQSLAGGGEQFF. The CDR3 coding sequence is TGTGCCAGCAGTGCCCAATCTCTAGCGGGAGGCGGTGAGCAGTTCTTC.

V gene TRBV28 combines with J gene TRBJ2-1; D ambiguous. The CDR3 runs 14 residues. Trimming pared 4 bases from V and 0 bases from J, leaving 7 bases between. Per germline, CDR1 MDHEN and CDR2 SYDVKM. Here the CDR3 DNA reads TGTGCCAGCAGTTCCGGGCCCTCCTACAATGAGCAGTTCTTC. This translates into CASSSGPSYNEQFF.

The chain has TRBV11-3 and TRBJ1-1, with D perhaps matching TRBD1 (6 bases). Trimming cost V 6 bases and J 0 bases, with 11 bases left between them. The CDR3 totals 14 residues. The germline CDR1 and CDR2 sequences are SGHNT and YENEEA. Here the CDR3 reads CASSQGGLNTEAFF. CDR3 DNA sequence: TGTGCCAGCAGTCAAGGGGGATTGAACACTGAAGCTTTCTTT.

On this clone: The same CDR3 can be traced to other DNA sequences in this sample. As DNA, the CDR3 is TGCGCCAGCAGCTTGGATGTCACCGGGGAGCTGTTTTTT. Amino acid sequence: CASSLDVTGELFF. The rearrangement uses TRBV5-1 and TRBJ2-2; D remains ambiguous. Germline V gene sequence: CDR1 SGHRS, CDR2 YFSETQ. V was shortened by 0 bases and J by 4 bases, with 4 bases between the two germline ends. This CDR3 comprises 13 residues.

The chain joins TRBV29-1 to TRBJ1-1; a possible D gene is TRBD1 (6 bases). V gave up 6 bases and J gave up 5 bases, with 13 bases separating them. This CDR3 spans 12 amino acids. The V gene's germline CDR1 is SQVTM and CDR2 ANQGSEA. The DNA of the CDR3 is TGCAGCGTCGCACACGGACAGACTGAAGCTTTCTTT. It is translated as CSVAHGQTEAFF.

For this clone: Different DNA sequences within this sample yield the same CDR3. J is TRBJ2-6 and V is TRBV20-1; D ambiguous. The germline V gene has CDR1 DFQATT and CDR2 SNEGSKA (reference sequence). Trimming took 6 bases from V and 0 from J, leaving 0 bases between them. The CDR3 is 11 amino acids. CDR3 residues: CSASGANVLTF. CDR3 nucleotides: TGCAGTGCCTCTGGGGCCAACGTCCTGACTTTC.

The rearrangement links TRBV19 to TRBJ1-5; D not resolved. V lost 4 bases, J lost 0 bases, and 10 bases lay in between. CDR1 is LNHDA and CDR2 is SQIVND in the germline V gene (reference sequence). The CDR3 has 15 residues. The CDR3 region has the DNA TGTGCCAGTAGTAGAGAGTTCTATAGCAATCAGCCCCAGCATTTT. It yields the protein CASSREFYSNQPQHF.

This clone is a singleton in its sample. CDR3 amino acids: CASSSGGPSNTEAFF. The CDR3 nucleotides are TGTGCCAGCAGCTCCGGAGGGCCCTCGAACACTGAAGCTTTCTTT. The chain joins TRBV7-9 to TRBJ1-1; D is unresolved. Trimming left V 4 bases short and J 1 base short, with 13 bases between. CDR1 is SEHNR, CDR2 FQNEAQ, per germline (reference sequence). CDR3 length: 15 residues. The full variable domain, its missing parts supplied by reference TRBV7-9 and TRBJ1-1, is DTGVSQNPRHKITKRGQNVTFRCDPISEHNRLYWYRQTLGQGPEFLTYFQNEAQLEKSRLLSDRFSAERPKGSFSTLEIQRTEQGDSAMYLCASSSGGPSNTEAFFGQGTRLTVV.

V usage is TRBV5-1 and J usage is TRBJ2-7; 7 bases are shared with TRBD1. The J segment lost 3 bases and the V segment lost 0 bases, leaving 3 bases of the junction unmatched. CDR3 size: 14 residues. The germline CDR1 and CDR2 sequences are SGHRS and YFSETQ. The CDR3 DNA reads as TGCGCCAGCAGCTTGGAGGGACAGCTCTACGAGCAGTACTTC. Its protein is CASSLEGQLYEQYF.

The chain links TRBV6-5 to TRBJ2-7; 8 nucleotides match TRBD1. The trim removed 6 bases at V and 6 bases at J, leaving 13 bases unmatched. The length of the CDR3 is 15 residues. CDR1 and CDR2 (germline): MNHEY, SVGAGI. Here the CDR3 reads CASRPLSDRAGEQYF. CDR3 bases: TGTGCCAGCAGACCTCTTTCGGACAGGGCGGGCGAGCAGTACTTC.

The chain recombines TRBV19 with TRBJ1-2; D might be TRBD1 (5 bases). The CDR3 loop spans 16 amino acids. Germline CDR1 reads LNHDA; CDR2 reads SQIVND (reference sequence). Trimming left V 2 bases short and J 4 bases short, with 17 bases between. The CDR3 sequence is CASSILVEGSGYGYTF. Here the CDR3 DNA reads TGTGCCAGTAGTATATTGGTTGAGGGGTCCGGCTATGGCTACACCTTC.

This clone was seen a few times. This sequence joins TRBV11-3 and TRBJ1-1; unclear D gene. Germline V gene data show CDR1 as SGHNT and CDR2 as YENEEA. Trimming took off 5 bases at V and 1 base at J, with 11 bases between the two ends. CDR3 length equals 14 residues. CDR3 DNA sequence: TGTGCCAGCAGCCCCGCGGCAGGGAACACTGAAGCTTTCTTT. This encodes CASSPAAGNTEAFF.